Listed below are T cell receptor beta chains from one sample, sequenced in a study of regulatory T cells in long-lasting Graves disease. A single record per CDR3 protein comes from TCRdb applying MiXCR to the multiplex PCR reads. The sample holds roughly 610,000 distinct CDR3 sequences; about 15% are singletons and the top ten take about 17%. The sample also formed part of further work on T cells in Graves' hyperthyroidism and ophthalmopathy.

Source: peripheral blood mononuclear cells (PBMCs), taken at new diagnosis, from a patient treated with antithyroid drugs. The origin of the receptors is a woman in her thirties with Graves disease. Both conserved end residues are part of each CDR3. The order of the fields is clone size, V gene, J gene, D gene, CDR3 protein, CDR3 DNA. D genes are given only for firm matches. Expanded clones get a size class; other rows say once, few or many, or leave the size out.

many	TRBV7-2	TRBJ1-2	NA	CASRQQVRGYTF	TGTGCCAGCAGACAACAAGTGAGGGGCTACACCTTC
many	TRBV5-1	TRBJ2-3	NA	CASSVSGGTQYF	TGCGCCAGCAGCGTATCGGGTGGTACGCAGTATTTT
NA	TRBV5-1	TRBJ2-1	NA	CASSLDPSYNEQFF	TGCGCCAGCAGCCTAGACCCCTCCTACAATGAGCAGTTCTTC
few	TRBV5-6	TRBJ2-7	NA	CASSLSGGPSYEQYF	TGTGCCAGCAGCTTGTCCGGGGGGCCATCCTACGAGCAGTACTTC
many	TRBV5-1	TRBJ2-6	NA	CASSLTWTSSGANVLTF	TGCGCCAGCAGCTTGACGTGGACATCCTCTGGGGCCAACGTCCTGACTTTC
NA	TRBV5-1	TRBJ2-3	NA	CASSSVLSDTQYF	TGCGCCAGCAGCTCAGTACTATCAGATACGCAGTATTTT
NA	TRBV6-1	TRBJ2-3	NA	CASSIGAGSTDTQYF	TGTGCCAGCAGCATTGGGGCGGGGAGCACAGATACGCAGTATTTT
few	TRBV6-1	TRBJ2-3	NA	CASKMTDSNTDTQYF	TGTGCCAGCAAGATGACAGACTCAAACACAGATACGCAGTATTTT
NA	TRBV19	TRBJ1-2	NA	CASSIDIFGGIDGYTF	TGTGCCAGTAGTATAGATATCTTTGGTGGTATCGATGGCTACACCTTC
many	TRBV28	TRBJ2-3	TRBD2	CASYPTGLAGGRGTDTQYF	TGTGCCAGCTACCCGACGGGACTAGCGGGAGGAAGGGGCACAGATACGCAGTATTTT
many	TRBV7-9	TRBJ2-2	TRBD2	CASSTTSLAGTGELFF	TGTGCCAGCAGCACAACCTCACTAGCGGGAACCGGGGAGCTGTTTTTT
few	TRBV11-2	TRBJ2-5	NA	CASSFSGALTQETQYF	TGTGCCAGCAGCTTCTCCGGGGCGCTTACACAAGAGACCCAGTACTTC
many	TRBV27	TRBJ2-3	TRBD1	CASNLNGDRSTDTQYF	TGTGCCAGCAACCTCAATGGGGACAGGTCCACAGATACGCAGTATTTT
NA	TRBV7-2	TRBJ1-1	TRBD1	CASSPTDRGNTEAFF	TGTGCCAGCAGCCCAACTGACAGGGGAAACACTGAAGCTTTCTTT
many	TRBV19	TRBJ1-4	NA	CASSRWDGEKLFF	TGTGCCAGTAGTCGATGGGACGGTGAAAAACTGTTTTTT
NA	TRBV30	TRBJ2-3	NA	CAWGGILNGDTQYF	TGTGCCTGGGGCGGAATACTCAACGGAGATACGCAGTATTTT
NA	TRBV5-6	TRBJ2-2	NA	CASSFGISTGELFF	TGTGCCAGCAGCTTTGGGATAAGCACCGGGGAGCTGTTTTTT
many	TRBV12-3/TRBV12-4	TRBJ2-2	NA	CASSLRDGELFF	TGTGCCAGCAGTTTGCGGGACGGGGAGCTGTTTTTT
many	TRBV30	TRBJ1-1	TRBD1	CAWEQGDREAFF	TGTGCCTGGGAGCAGGGGGACAGGGAAGCTTTCTTT
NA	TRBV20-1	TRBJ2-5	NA	CSAREPTGDLETQYF	TGCAGTGCTAGAGAGCCAACAGGGGACTTAGAGACCCAGTACTTC
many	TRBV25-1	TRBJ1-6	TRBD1	CASRGQGNSPLHF	TGTGCCAGCAGAGGACAGGGGAATTCACCCCTCCACTTT
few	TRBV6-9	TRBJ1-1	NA	CASSYLDRNTEAFF	TGTGCCAGCAGTTACTTAGACAGGAACACTGAAGCTTTCTTT
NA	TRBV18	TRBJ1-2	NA	CASSPPTGRSRDYGYTF	TGTGCCAGCTCACCACCGACGGGACGGTCGAGGGACTATGGCTACACCTTC
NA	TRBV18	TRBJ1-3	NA	CASSPSLGGRAGNTIYF	TGTGCCAGCTCACCATCCCTCGGGGGCAGGGCTGGAAACACCATATATTTT
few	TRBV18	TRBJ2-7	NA	CASSPADFEQYF	TGTGCCAGCTCACCAGCCGACTTCGAGCAGTACTTC
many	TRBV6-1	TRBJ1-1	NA	CASSGTARWEAFF	TGTGCCAGCAGTGGGACGGCTCGATGGGAAGCTTTCTTT
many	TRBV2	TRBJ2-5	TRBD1	CASTTQGAPAQETQYF	TGTGCCAGCACTACACAGGGGGCACCAGCACAAGAGACCCAGTACTTC
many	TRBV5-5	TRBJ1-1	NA	CASSGGQHTEAFF	TGTGCCAGCAGCGGCGGACAGCACACTGAAGCTTTCTTT
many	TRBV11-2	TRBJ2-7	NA	CASSLLGGREQYF	TGTGCCAGCAGCTTACTCGGTGGCCGCGAGCAGTACTTC
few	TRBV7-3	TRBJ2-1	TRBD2	CASSLNPGLAYNEQFF	TGTGCCAGCAGCTTAAATCCGGGACTAGCCTACAATGAGCAGTTCTTC
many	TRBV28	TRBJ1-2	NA	CASSIKIVESQYGYTF	TGTGCCAGCAGCATCAAGATCGTTGAGTCCCAATATGGCTACACCTTC
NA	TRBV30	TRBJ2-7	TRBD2	CAWSSGTSEQYF	TGTGCCTGGAGTAGTGGGACTAGTGAGCAGTACTTC
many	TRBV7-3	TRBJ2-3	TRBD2	CASGLAGSTQYF	TGTGCCAGCGGACTAGCGGGGAGTACGCAGTATTTT
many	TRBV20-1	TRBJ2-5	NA	CSARGSSEQETQYF	TGCAGTGCTAGAGGTTCCAGCGAACAAGAGACCCAGTACTTC
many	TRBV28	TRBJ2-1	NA	CAHSEGGSYNEQFF	TGTGCCCATTCGGAGGGCGGCTCCTACAATGAGCAGTTCTTC
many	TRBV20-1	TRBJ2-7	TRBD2	CSAQWEGPYEQYF	TGCAGTGCTCAGTGGGAGGGTCCCTACGAGCAGTACTTC
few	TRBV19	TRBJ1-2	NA	CASSVNGPDLYTF	TGTGCCAGTAGTGTAAATGGGCCGGACCTCTACACCTTC
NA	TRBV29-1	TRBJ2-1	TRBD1	CSVGLRDRGGEQFF	TGCAGCGTTGGGTTACGTGACAGGGGCGGTGAGCAGTTCTTC
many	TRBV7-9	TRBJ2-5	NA	CASRRLPIHQETQYF	TGTGCCAGCCGCCGACTACCTATTCACCAAGAGACCCAGTACTTC
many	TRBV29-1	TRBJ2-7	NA	CSVGTHRVRYEQYF	TGCAGCGTTGGGACCCACAGGGTTCGCTACGAGCAGTACTTC
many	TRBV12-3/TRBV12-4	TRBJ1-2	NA	CASSLVRGYGYTF	TGTGCCAGCAGTTTGGTGAGAGGGTATGGCTACACCTTC
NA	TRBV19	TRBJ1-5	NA	CASSSGVGSRPQHF	TGTGCCAGTAGCTCGGGCGTGGGGTCTCGGCCCCAGCATTTT
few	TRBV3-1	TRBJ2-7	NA	CASSQGQEGTYEQYF	TGTGCCAGCAGCCAAGGACAGGAGGGAACCTACGAGCAGTACTTC
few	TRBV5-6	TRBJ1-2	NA	CASRVAGIQEIYGYTF	TGTGCCAGCAGGGTGGCGGGGATACAGGAGATCTATGGCTACACCTTC
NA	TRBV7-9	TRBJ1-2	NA	CASSLASPDYGYTF	TGTGCCAGCAGCTTAGCGAGTCCGGACTATGGCTACACCTTC
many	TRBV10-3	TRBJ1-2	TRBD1	CAISESPDRAIGNGYTF	TGTGCCATCAGTGAGTCGCCTGACAGGGCCATCGGTAATGGCTACACCTTC
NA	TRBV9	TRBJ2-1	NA	CASSVELFGEQFF	TGTGCCAGCAGCGTAGAATTGTTTGGTGAGCAGTTCTTC
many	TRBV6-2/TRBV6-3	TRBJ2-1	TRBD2	CASSDSGREGKNEQFF	TGTGCCAGCAGCGATAGTGGGCGGGAGGGCAAAAATGAGCAGTTCTTC
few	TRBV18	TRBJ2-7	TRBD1	CASSLSHPGQGQSEQYF	TGTGCCAGCTCGCTATCCCACCCGGGACAGGGACAATCCGAGCAGTACTTC
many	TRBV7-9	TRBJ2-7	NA	CASSHTTDPYEQYF	TGTGCCAGCAGCCATACTACAGATCCCTACGAGCAGTACTTC
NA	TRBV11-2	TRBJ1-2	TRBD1	CASSLQPGQEFGYTF	TGTGCCAGCAGCTTACAACCGGGACAGGAATTTGGCTACACCTTC
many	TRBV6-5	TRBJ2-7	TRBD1	CASSYSTGAFYEQYF	TGTGCCAGCAGTTACTCGACAGGGGCATTCTACGAGCAGTACTTC
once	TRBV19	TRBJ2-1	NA	CASEKGNSYNEQFF	TGTGCCAGTGAAAAGGGCAACTCCTACAATGAGCAGTTCTTC
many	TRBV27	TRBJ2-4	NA	CASSPRRGENIQYF	TGTGCCAGCAGTCCCCGGCGAGGGGAAAACATTCAGTACTTC
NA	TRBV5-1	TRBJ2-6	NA	CASSQQVTTGANVLTF	TGCGCCAGCAGCCAACAGGTTACAACTGGGGCCAACGTCCTGACTTTC